This T cell receptor beta chain was sequenced during a study of shared clonotypes between healthy human individuals. General study points: All-four-donor shared clonotypes had higher generation probabilities than non-shared clonotypes did. Larger richness was generally estimated for naive than memory subsets.

Naivety among CD8 cells was defined by CD45RO negativity and positive CCR7 selection, thereby excluding terminally differentiated effector memory CD45RA+ cells. This table comes from immunoSEQ multiplex PCR, and its TCRdb copy is limited to in-frame clones, with some not included. This sample has roughly 1,800,000 clones, with roughly 94% found just once. This clone showed up just once. The antigen remains undetermined. This CDR3 comprises 15 residues. The J segment lost 3 bases and the V segment lost 3 bases, leaving 5 bases of the junction unmatched. Germline CDR1 and CDR2: MNHEY and SMNVEV (reference sequence).

The source material was naive CD8+ T cells sorted from blood. This receptor was identified in a man aged 18 to 30 in good health. The rearrangement joins TRBV27 to TRBJ2-1; 7 bases line up with TRBD2. For the CDR3, the DNA is TGTGCCAGCAGTTTTTCGGGGGAGGGCTACAATGAGCAGTTCTTC. Its translation is CASSFSGEGYNEQFF.